One sample yielded the 28 T cell receptor beta chains listed below, sequenced in a study of T cells in Graves' hyperthyroidism and ophthalmopathy. Researchers took RNA transcripts and amplified the TCR beta CDR3 regions from them. Researchers ran a first-round RT-PCR on the TCR CDR3 using the HTBI primer set. TCRdb fed the multiplex PCR reads into MiXCR, producing one record per CDR3 protein. The data show approximately 610,000 distinct CDR3 sequences, under 15% seen once. Material for sequencing was blood. The receptors were sampled from a woman aged 35 to 49 with Graves' ophthalmopathy.

V gene TRBV12-3 or TRBV12-4 combines with J gene TRBJ2-5, with 9 bases aligning to TRBD1. V shed 6 bases and J 6 bases; nucleotides not matched to a gene: 2. This CDR3 has 12 residues. Here the CDR3 reads CASRDRGQTQYF. CDR3 sequence (DNA): TGTGCCAGCAGGGACAGGGGCCAGACCCAGTACTTC.

This clonotype was observed at least ten times. The chain carries TRBV7-8 and TRBJ2-1; TRBD2 matches 7 bases. Germline V CDR1 and CDR2: SGHVS, FQNEAQ. The CDR3 loop spans 13 amino acids. The junction had 3 bases not matched to a gene; V was cut back by 4 bases and J by 6 bases. CDR3 residues: CASSWGGSNEQFF. The CDR3 coding sequence is TGTGCCAGCAGCTGGGGGGGTAGCAATGAGCAGTTCTTC.

V is TRBV20-1 and J is TRBJ1-5, with 9 positions matching TRBD1. The CDR3 runs to 14 residues. Trimming cost V 3 bases and J 7 bases; bases outside gene matches: 7. CDR1 is DFQATT, CDR2 SNEGSKA, per germline (reference sequence). The CDR3 nucleotides read TGCAGTGCTAGTTCCGGGACAGGGCTCCAGCCCCAGCATTTT. This gives the protein CSASSGTGLQPQHF.

Ten or more counts support this clonotype. The rearrangement links TRBV7-2 to TRBJ2-5; D is unresolved. Germline V CDR1 and CDR2: SGHTA, FQGNSA. The ends were cut back, 3 bases at V and 4 bases at J, with 9 bases in the middle. This CDR3 is built from 13 residues. CDR3: CASSFGLGETQYF. The CDR3, as DNA: TGTGCCAGCAGCTTTGGGCTCGGAGAGACCCAGTACTTC.

This clonotype was recorded at least ten times. This chain connects TRBV6-1 to TRBJ1-5; 8 bases fit TRBD1. There are 17 residues in the CDR3. The germline gives CDR1 MNHNS, CDR2 SASEGT. The V gene end was trimmed by 6 bases and the J gene end by 3 bases; junction bases not matched to a gene: 13. As DNA, the CDR3 is TGTGCCAGCAGCCCCGGAGGGACAGGCTCCCTCAATCAGCCCCAGCATTTT. Amino acid sequence: CASSPGGTGSLNQPQHF.

This clonotype appeared a few times. CDR3 sequence (DNA): TGTGCCTGGTTAGGGGGGAGTGGGGAAAAACTGTTTTTT. Translation gives CAWLGGSGEKLFF. The rearrangement uses TRBV30 and TRBJ1-4; possibly TRBD1 for D (6 bases). This CDR3 is built from 13 residues. V lost 5 bases and J lost 8, with 15 bases in between. CDR1 and CDR2 (germline): GTSNPN, SVGIG (reference sequence).

This clonotype occurred many times. The chain employs TRBV19 and TRBJ1-1; no reliable D call. Germline values: CDR1 LNHDA, CDR2 SQIVND (reference sequence). The CDR3 contains 15 residues. V gave up 3 bases and J gave up 0 bases, with 11 bases separating them. The CDR3 sequence: CASSISGSMNTEAFF. Here the CDR3 DNA reads TGTGCCAGTAGTATTTCTGGCAGCATGAACACTGAAGCTTTCTTT. Drawing the rest from reference TRBV19 and TRBJ1-1, the complete variable domain is DGGITQSPKYLFRKEGQNVTLSCEQNLNHDAMYWYRQDPGQGLRLIYYSQIVNDFQKGDIAEGYSVSREKKESFPLTVTSAQKNPTAFYLCASSISGSMNTEAFFGQGTRLTVV.

The table lists this clonotype with many counts. The genes are TRBV28 and TRBJ1-1; 8 nucleotides align to TRBD1. Germline CDR1 and CDR2: MDHEN and SYDVKM. CDR3 length equals 15 residues. The V and J ends lost 8 bases and 4 bases, in that order; junction bases with no gene match: 12. The CDR3 region has the DNA TGTGCCAGCGGACGGGGCGGACAGGGAAGCACTGAAGCTTTCTTT. It translates to CASGRGGQGSTEAFF.

The table lists this clonotype with many counts. The chain has TRBV12-3 or TRBV12-4 and TRBJ2-5, with D possibly being TRBD1 (6 bases). The V end was cut by 7 bases, the J end by 5 bases, with 26 bases between. The CDR3 loop spans 17 amino acids. CDR3 DNA sequence: TGTGCCAGCATCCGAGGGGCAGGGGAATCTCGGAGGGAGACCCAGTACTTC. Its protein is CASIRGAGESRRETQYF.

This clonotype was recorded at least ten times. A read error may account for a junction end that differs from germline. J is TRBJ1-1 and V is TRBV7-3, with D uncertain. CDR3 length: 13 residues. Per germline, CDR1 SGHTA and CDR2 FQGTGA. The CDR3 nucleotides read TGTGCCAGCAGCTCTACACTGAACACTGAAGTTTTCTTT. Amino acid sequence: CASSSTLNTEVFF.

The rearrangement joins TRBV5-1 to TRBJ2-5; D gene uncertain. Germline CDR1 reads SGHRS; CDR2 reads YFSETQ. Trimming took 4 bases from V and 1 from J, leaving 8 bases between them. The CDR3 covers 13 residues. This chain's CDR3 is CASSPTTQETQYF. The CDR3 bases are TGCGCCAGCAGCCCGACGACCCAAGAGACCCAGTACTTC. The variable domain in full, completed from reference TRBV5-1 and TRBJ2-5, reads KAGVTQTPRYLIKTRGQQVTLSCSPISGHRSVSWYQQTPGQGLQFLFEYFSETQRNKGNFPGRFSGRQFSNSRSEMNVSTLELGDSALYLCASSPTTQETQYFGPGTRLLVL.

This clonotype was seen more than once but under ten times. This rearrangement joins TRBV20-1 to TRBJ1-2; a weak D match, TRBD1 (5 bases). V was cut by 6 bases and J by 2 bases, with 10 bases left in between. CDR3 length: 12 amino acids. Looked up from germline, CDR1 is DFQATT and CDR2 is SNEGSKA (reference sequence). The CDR3 coding sequence is TGCAGTGCCCGGCGACAGAACTATGGCTACACCTTC. Translating it yields CSARRQNYGYTF.

This clonotype was observed at least ten times. The genes are TRBV27 and TRBJ2-2, with D perhaps TRBD1 or TRBD2 (5 bases each). Germline values: CDR1 MNHEY, CDR2 SMNVEV (reference sequence). This CDR3 spans 14 amino acids. V lost 6 bases to trimming and J lost 5 bases, with 13 bases between them. CDR3 loop: CASRIDWGTGELFF. CDR3 nucleotides: TGTGCCAGCAGGATAGATTGGGGGACCGGGGAGCTGTTTTTT.

This clonotype was counted a few times. The chain joins TRBV20-1 to TRBJ1-5; the D is unclear. The CDR3 is 13 residues long. The V end was cut by 3 bases, the J end by 4 bases, with 10 bases between. In germline, CDR1 is DFQATT, CDR2 SNEGSKA (reference sequence). The CDR3 protein is CSAREDTNQPQHF. The CDR3 nucleotides read TGCAGTGCTAGGGAGGATACAAATCAGCCCCAGCATTTT.

This clonotype was seen more than once but under ten times. This chain connects TRBV12-3 or TRBV12-4 to TRBJ1-5, with 7 nucleotides matching TRBD1. V lost 8 bases, J lost 4 bases, and 5 bases stayed unmatched. The CDR3 sequence is 13 residues long. CDR3 DNA sequence: TGTGCCAGCCGCCGGGACAGAAATCAGCCCCAGCATTTT. It encodes CASRRDRNQPQHF.

This clonotype has at least ten counts. The chain employs TRBV28 and TRBJ2-7, with D perhaps matching TRBD1 or TRBD2 (6 bases each). The CDR3 sequence is 13 residues long. In germline, CDR1 is MDHEN, CDR2 SYDVKM. V was pared by 3 bases and J by 5 bases, with 11 bases between. As DNA, the CDR3 is TGTGCCAGCAGTTTCAGGGGAGGAGACGAGCAGTACTTC. Protein product: CASSFRGGDEQYF.

This clonotype has ten or more counts. This rearrangement joins TRBV19 to TRBJ1-5, with TRBD1 matching over 11 bases. This CDR3 comprises 17 residues. With V trimmed by 7 bases and J by 2 bases, 10 bases remained unmatched. Germline V gene lookup returns CDR1 LNHDA and CDR2 SQIVND (reference sequence). CDR3 amino acids: CASTPPGQGVGNQPQHF. DNA of the CDR3: TGTGCCAGTACCCCACCGGGACAGGGGGTCGGCAATCAGCCCCAGCATTTT.

This clonotype was counted at least ten times. The genes are TRBV19 and TRBJ2-5, with TRBD1 matching over 7 bases. This CDR3 is built from 15 residues. Germline CDR1 and CDR2: LNHDA and SQIVND (reference sequence). The trim removed 4 bases at V and 4 bases at J, leaving 9 bases unmatched. The CDR3 sequence is CASSNRDRPRETQYF. The CDR3 nucleotides read TGTGCCAGTAGTAACCGGGACAGACCGAGAGAGACCCAGTACTTC.

There are a few counts of this clonotype. The V and J genes are TRBV11-1 and TRBJ2-6, with D possibly TRBD1 on 6 matching bases. This CDR3 contains 16 residues. Trimming removed 6 bases from V and 2 bases from J, with 14 bases in between. The germline V gene encodes CDR1 SGHAT and CDR2 FQDESV (reference sequence). The CDR3 DNA sequence: TGTGCCAGCAGTCTAGCATCAGGGGCTGGGGCCAACGTCCTGACTTTC. Translated: CASSLASGAGANVLTF.

In this sample, this clonotype turned up many times. An end of the junction does not agree with germline; a read error may underlie this. The genes are TRBV27 and TRBJ2-2; D possibly corresponds to TRBD2 (5 bases). The CDR3 totals 13 residues. Germline V gene lookup returns CDR1 MNHEY and CDR2 SMNVEV (reference sequence). CDR3 DNA sequence: TGTGCCAGCAGTTTATTTTTCACCGGGGAGCTGTTCTTT. As protein: CASSLFFTGELFF.

This clonotype was seen a handful of times. V gene TRBV28 combines with J gene TRBJ2-7, with D maybe TRBD1 (7 bases). The CDR3 runs to 15 residues. Trimming pared 1 base from V and 4 bases from J, leaving 14 bases between. Germline V gene data show CDR1 as MDHEN and CDR2 as SYDVKM. CDR3: CASSLSTGSGYEQYF. CDR3 DNA sequence: TGTGCCAGCAGTTTATCGACAGGGAGCGGGTACGAGCAGTACTTC.

A few counts support this clonotype. This chain links TRBV6-1 with TRBJ2-5; the D gene could be TRBD1 or TRBD2 (5 bases each). The CDR3 covers 13 residues. CDR1 is MNHNS and CDR2 is SASEGT in the germline V gene. Trimming stripped 6 bases from V and 5 bases from J, with 13 bases between. CDR3: CASSGPWGETQYF. Here the CDR3 DNA reads TGTGCCAGCAGCGGCCCGTGGGGGGAGACCCAGTACTTC.

This clonotype has ten or more counts. The chain employs TRBV2 and TRBJ1-3; no reliable D call. Germline CDR1 reads SNHLY; CDR2 reads FYNNEI. The CDR3 length is 16 residues. V gave up 1 base and J gave up 0 bases, with 10 bases separating them. Written as DNA, the CDR3 is TGTGCCAGCAGTGAAGGCCAGGCCATCTCTGGAAACACCATATATTTT. Translation: CASSEGQAISGNTIYF.

The rearrangement links TRBV7-9 to TRBJ1-1; D is perhaps TRBD1 (5 bases). Germline CDR1 is SEHNR and CDR2 is FQNEAQ (reference sequence). CDR3 size: 15 residues. The ends were cut back, 3 bases at V and 2 bases at J, with 13 bases in the middle. The CDR3 reads CASSFRGRGNTEAFF. CDR3 sequence (DNA): TGTGCCAGCAGCTTCCGGGGAAGGGGAAACACTGAAGCTTTCTTT.

This clonotype was seen many times. The rearrangement links TRBV11-2 to TRBJ2-2; D is uncertain. The CDR3 spans 14 residues. Germline V CDR1 and CDR2: SGHAT, FQNNGV. Trimming pared 1 base from V and 1 base from J, leaving 4 bases between. The chain's CDR3 is CASSLVENTGELFF. The CDR3 DNA reads as TGTGCCAGCAGCTTAGTCGAGAACACCGGGGAGCTGTTTTTT.

This clonotype was seen ten or more times. The chain is built from TRBV25-1 and TRBJ1-1; weak D call: TRBD1 (6 bases). This CDR3 contains 12 residues. Per germline, CDR1 MGHDK and CDR2 SYGVNS. The V end lost 5 bases, the J end lost 5 bases, and 9 bases lay between the germline ends. The CDR3 spells CASSQGQTEAFF. CDR3 DNA: TGTGCCAGCAGTCAAGGACAGACTGAAGCTTTCTTT.

This clonotype was seen at least ten times. The J gene is TRBJ2-7, the V gene TRBV27; 12 bases are shared with TRBD2. The CDR3 consists of 14 residues. J lost 6 bases, V lost 6 bases, and 6 bases had no gene match. The germline V gene has CDR1 MNHEY and CDR2 SMNVEV (reference sequence). CDR3 residues: CASSIGLAGTEQYF. The CDR3 bases are TGTGCCAGCAGCATAGGACTAGCGGGAACCGAGCAGTACTTC.

This chain connects TRBV19 to TRBJ1-5; D is unresolved. The ends were cut back, 6 bases at V and 6 bases at J, with 12 bases in the middle. Germline V gene data show CDR1 as LNHDA and CDR2 as SQIVND (reference sequence). The CDR3 totals 13 residues. The DNA for the CDR3 is TGTGCCAGTAGGGCTCACAGAAGTCAGCCCCAGCATTTT. This gives the protein CASRAHRSQPQHF.